Following are 24 T cell receptor beta chains from one sample sequenced in a study of T cell responses to AZD1222 COVID-19 vaccine. Repertoires were generated with immunoSEQ multiplex PCR, while TCRdb's copy carries only in-frame clones and drops some. The table includes around 88,000 clones, roughly 89% detected once. Here the sequenced sample was peripheral blood, taken on day 0 of MenACWY control vaccination. The receptors shown here come from an adult in good health.

V gene TRBV5-1 combines with J gene TRBJ2-3; TRBD1 agrees at 8 bases. Germline CDR1 is SGHRS and CDR2 is YFSETQ. Unmatched junction bases numbered 4, after V lost 3 bases and J lost 1 base. The CDR3 consists of 15 residues. CDR3 residues: CASSYTGQGTDTQYF. CDR3 DNA sequence: TGCGCCAGCAGCTACACGGGACAGGGCACAGATACGCAGTATTTT.

This chain joins TRBV25-1 and TRBJ1-3; D is ambiguous. Trimming shortened V by 10 bases and J by 3 bases, and 13 bases separated the two germline ends. Per the germline V gene, CDR1 is MGHDK and CDR2 is SYGVNS. The CDR3 has 13 amino acids. DNA for the CDR3: TGTGCCAAAGTTCAAGGTGGTGGAAACACCATATATTTT. Translation: CAKVQGGGNTIYF.

This chain uses TRBV4-3 with TRBJ1-2; D is possibly TRBD1 (6 bases). The CDR3 runs to 15 residues. CDR1 and CDR2 (germline): LGHNA, YSLEER. V was pared by 0 bases and J by 4 bases, with 12 bases between. CDR3 amino acids: CASSQDLVGGYGYTF. DNA of the CDR3: TGCGCCAGCAGCCAAGATCTTGTAGGGGGCTATGGCTACACCTTC.

This chain uses TRBV6-2 or TRBV6-3 with TRBJ1-2, with no clear D. Germline lookup yields CDR1 MNHEY and CDR2 SVGEGT. V was cut by 4 bases and J by 3 bases, with 3 bases left in between. CDR3 length: 11 amino acids. Here the CDR3 DNA reads TGTGCCAGCAGTTGGGACTATGGCTACACCTTC. Residues: CASSWDYGYTF.

The chain is built from TRBV7-2 and TRBJ1-5; D not resolved. CDR3 length equals 18 residues. V was shortened by 0 bases and J by 5 bases, with 20 bases between the two germline ends. Germline lookup yields CDR1 SGHTA and CDR2 FQGNSA. Here the CDR3 DNA reads TGTGCCAGCAGCTTAGCGCACGGGGTGGGCCCCGGAGATCAGCCCCAGCATTTT. This encodes CASSLAHGVGPGDQPQHF.

The CDR3 coding sequence is TGTGCCAGCAGCAAAGGGGGACGGCAGTTCGTTTTCACAGATACGCAGTATTTT. Encoded protein: CASSKGGRQFVFTDTQYF. The genes are TRBV21-1 and TRBJ2-3. TRBV21-1 is noted as a pseudogene. The CDR3 spans 18 residues.

The rearrangement uses TRBV7-2 and TRBJ1-2; tentative D call: TRBD1 (5 bases). V was trimmed by 3 bases and J by 3 bases, leaving 8 bases between them. CDR1 SGHTA and CDR2 FQGNSA come from the germline V gene. This CDR3 contains 13 residues. The CDR3 spells CASSLDTYYGYTF. CDR3 DNA sequence: TGTGCCAGCAGCTTGGACACGTACTATGGCTACACCTTC.

V and J are TRBV30 and TRBJ2-4; 8 positions match TRBD2. The V and J ends lost 8 bases and 5 bases, in that order; junction bases with no gene match: 8. The CDR3 covers 13 residues. CDR1 is GTSNPN, CDR2 SVGIG, per germline (reference sequence). The CDR3 here is CAQSRGGQNIQYF. In DNA form, the CDR3 reads TGTGCCCAATCACGGGGGGGGCAAAACATTCAGTACTTC.

The chain is built from TRBV5-1 and TRBJ1-3, with a possible D match to TRBD1 (5 bases). V was pared by 3 bases and J by 0 bases, with 10 bases between. The CDR3 loop spans 15 amino acids. Per the germline V gene, CDR1 is SGHRS and CDR2 is YFSETQ. The CDR3 is CASSSRGNSGNTIYF. The DNA for the CDR3 is TGCGCCAGCAGCTCTCGGGGGAACTCTGGAAACACCATATATTTT.

The rearrangement joins TRBV7-9 to TRBJ1-2; D gene uncertain. V gave up 0 bases and J gave up 5 bases, with 10 bases separating them. CDR3 length: 14 residues. In germline, CDR1 is SEHNR, CDR2 FQNEAQ (reference sequence). CDR3 bases: TGTGCCAGCAGCTTAGCGGGAGGCAGTTATGGCTACACCTTC. It codes for CASSLAGGSYGYTF.

This clone was observed a single time. The rearrangement joins TRBV19 to TRBJ1-5; TRBD1 agrees at 8 bases. Germline-derived CDR1 and CDR2 are LNHDA and SQIVND (reference sequence). The ends lost 6 bases at V and 3 bases at J; junction bases unmatched: 4. This CDR3 comprises 14 residues. CDR3 in amino acids: CASRGDRYNQPQHF. The CDR3 DNA reads as TGTGCCAGTAGAGGGGACAGGTACAATCAGCCCCAGCATTTT.

The chain carries TRBV19 and TRBJ1-2; 7 bases map to TRBD1. The germline V gene encodes CDR1 LNHDA and CDR2 SQIVND (reference sequence). There are 15 residues in the CDR3. V gave up 5 bases and J gave up 4 bases; unmatched junction bases: 10. CDR3 sequence reads: CASSPNRGATYGYTF. The CDR3 bases are TGTGCCAGTAGTCCAAACAGGGGAGCGACCTATGGCTACACCTTC.

J is TRBJ1-4 and V is TRBV7-9; D is ambiguous. The V end was cut by 5 bases, the J end by 7 bases, with 11 bases between. Germline CDR1 SEHNR, CDR2 FQNEAQ (reference sequence). There are 13 residues in the CDR3. The CDR3 region has the DNA TGTGCCAGCAGCCGCCCCCTGGGTGAAAAACTGTTTTTT. Translating gives CASSRPLGEKLFF.

This chain connects TRBV19 to TRBJ2-5; 7 nucleotides line up with TRBD2. The CDR3 runs to 14 residues. The trim removed 3 bases at V and 5 bases at J, leaving 6 bases unmatched. Per germline, CDR1 LNHDA and CDR2 SQIVND (reference sequence). The CDR3: CASSIWGGLETQYF. The CDR3 DNA follows: TGTGCCAGTAGTATTTGGGGGGGTCTGGAGACCCAGTACTTC.

The chain uses TRBV7-3 and TRBJ2-2, with D possibly TRBD1 on 6 matching bases. The CDR3 is 14 amino acids. CDR1 and CDR2 (germline): SGHTA, FQGTGA. The V gene lost 5 bases and the J gene lost 6 bases, with 13 bases spanning the gap. The CDR3 region is CASSETGVAGELFF. In DNA form, the CDR3 reads TGTGCCAGCAGCGAGACAGGAGTTGCCGGGGAGCTGTTTTTT.

This chain joins TRBV7-9 and TRBJ1-5; no clear D. Trimming took off 5 bases at V and 3 bases at J, with 14 bases between the two ends. CDR3 size: 15 residues. Germline V CDR1 and CDR2: SEHNR, FQNEAQ (reference sequence). Here the CDR3 reads CASSPGRLDNQPQHF. In DNA form, the CDR3 reads TGTGCCAGCAGCCCCGGGCGTCTGGACAATCAGCCCCAGCATTTT.

The DNA for the CDR3 is TGTGCCAGCAGTTGGGGACTGATGAACACTGAAGCTTTCTTT. This encodes CASSWGLMNTEAFF. V and J are TRBV6-2 or TRBV6-3 and TRBJ1-1; weak D call: TRBD1 (5 bases). This CDR3 spans 14 amino acids. With 4 bases removed from V and 0 bases from J, the gap between germline ends came to 9 bases. CDR1 is MNHEY and CDR2 is SVGEGT in the germline V gene.

The chain couples TRBV3-1 (or the pseudogene TRBV3-2) to TRBJ1-4; D uncertain. This CDR3 comprises 14 residues. CDR1 and CDR2 (germline): LGHDT, YNNKEL (reference sequence). Trimming pared 7 bases from V and 8 bases from J, leaving 17 bases between. CDR3 sequence (DNA): TGTGCCAGCACCCCTAATTCTGCCCCGGAAAAACTGTTTTTT. It is translated as CASTPNSAPEKLFF.

This chain links TRBV4-2 with TRBJ1-2; weak D call: TRBD1 (5 bases). The CDR3 extends over 16 amino acids. Germline CDR1 reads LGHNA; CDR2 reads YNFKEQ. V was shortened by 0 bases and J by 8 bases, with 19 bases between the two germline ends. CDR3 protein: CASSQEAGWVIGGYTF. CDR3 nucleotide sequence: TGTGCCAGCAGCCAAGAAGCAGGGTGGGTAATCGGGGGCTACACCTTC.

This chain connects TRBV12-3 or TRBV12-4 to TRBJ1-3; 7 bases are shared with TRBD1. The CDR3 extends over 12 amino acids. Trimming cost V 6 bases and J 13 bases; bases outside gene matches: 9. The CDR3 protein is CASSQDRASIYF. The CDR3 DNA follows: TGTGCCAGCAGCCAAGACAGGGCCTCGATATATTTT.

This clone appeared a single time. This chain's CDR3 is CASSLDPLGEKLFF. The DNA of the CDR3 is TGTGCCAGCAGTCTCGACCCTTTGGGGGAAAAACTGTTTTTT. The chain uses TRBV7-9 and TRBJ1-4; D not certain. This CDR3 has 14 amino acids. Per germline, CDR1 SEHNR and CDR2 FQNEAQ (reference sequence). V lost 6 bases, J lost 8 bases, and 16 bases lay in between.

This clone was detected once. The V and J genes are TRBV29-1 and TRBJ2-1, with D possibly matching TRBD2 (6 bases). The CDR3 runs to 13 residues. V was shortened by 7 bases and J by 6 bases, with 16 bases between the two germline ends. Looked up from germline, CDR1 is SQVTM and CDR2 is ANQGSEA. The CDR3 DNA sequence: TGCAGCGGAGTCCGGGACTCACGCAATGAGCAGTTCTTC. This translates into CSGVRDSRNEQFF.

The chain employs TRBV13 and TRBJ2-7; D possibly matches TRBD1 or TRBD2 (5 bases each). This CDR3 has 15 amino acids. Trimming left V 0 bases short and J 1 base short, with 10 bases between. Germline CDR1 and CDR2: PRHDT and FYEKMQ (reference sequence). CDR3 nucleotides: TGTGCCAGCAGCTTAGGGGGACGGAGTTCCTACGAGCAGTACTTC. Its translation: CASSLGGRSSYEQYF. Full variable domain (rest looked up from reference TRBV13 and TRBJ2-7): AAGVIQSPRHLIKEKRETATLKCYPIPRHDTVYWYQQGPGQDPQFLISFYEKMQSDKGSIPDRFSAQQFSDYHSELNMSSLELGDSALYFCASSLGGRSSYEQYFGPGTRLTVT.

The gene calls are TRBV19 and TRBJ1-6; D possibly corresponds to TRBD1 (6 bases). CDR3 size: 15 residues. Trimming left V 3 bases short and J 2 bases short, with 8 bases between. In germline, CDR1 is LNHDA, CDR2 SQIVND (reference sequence). DNA of the CDR3: TGTGCCAGTAGTATCGGGGGCGCCTATAATTCACCCCTCCACTTT. Amino acids: CASSIGGAYNSPLHF. The variable domain in full, with the rest retrieved from reference TRBV19 and TRBJ1-6, is DGGITQSPKYLFRKEGQNVTLSCEQNLNHDAMYWYRQDPGQGLRLIYYSQIVNDFQKGDIAEGYSVSREKKESFPLTVTSAQKNPTAFYLCASSIGGAYNSPLHFGNGTRLTVT.